This TCR beta chain was observed in a study of graft-versus-host responses after intestinal transplantation. On this clone: Its antigen remains unidentified.

Clones were read by immunoSEQ multiplex PCR, and TCRdb kept only the in-frame ones, dropping some. The sample lists 90,000 to 95,000 clones; more than 85% were seen once. The CDR3 totals 11 residues. V lost 9 bases and J 8 bases, leaving 13 bases between the germline ends. In germline, CDR1 is LNHDA, CDR2 SQIVND (reference sequence). The receptor was isolated from a human donor who received an intestinal transplant. This chain links TRBV19 with TRBJ1-2, with a possible D match to TRBD1 (6 bases). This specimen was unstimulated CD8+ T cells sorted from spleen or lymph node cells, taken before intestinal transplant. CDR3 loop: CARKGGNGYTF. The CDR3, as DNA: TGTGCCAGAAAGGGGGGGAACGGCTACACCTTC.